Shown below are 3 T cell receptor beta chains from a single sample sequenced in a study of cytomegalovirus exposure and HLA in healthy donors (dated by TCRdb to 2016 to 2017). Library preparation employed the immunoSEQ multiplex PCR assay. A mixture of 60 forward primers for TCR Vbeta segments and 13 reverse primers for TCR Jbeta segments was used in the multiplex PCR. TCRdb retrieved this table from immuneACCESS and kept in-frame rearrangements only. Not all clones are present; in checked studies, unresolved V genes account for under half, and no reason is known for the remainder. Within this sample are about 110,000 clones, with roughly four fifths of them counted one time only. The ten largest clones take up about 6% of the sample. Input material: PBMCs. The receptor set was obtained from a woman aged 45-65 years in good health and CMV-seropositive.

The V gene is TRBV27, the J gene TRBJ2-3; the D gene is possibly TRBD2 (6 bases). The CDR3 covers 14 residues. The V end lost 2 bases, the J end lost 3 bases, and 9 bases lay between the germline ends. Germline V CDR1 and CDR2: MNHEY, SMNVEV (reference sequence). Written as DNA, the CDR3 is TGTGCCAGCAGTTTAGGGGGGTTGACAGATACGCAGTATTTT. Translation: CASSLGGLTDTQYF.

The CDR3 nucleotides are TGTGCCAGTAGCCCACGGACAGGGGGCAACTATGGCTACACCTTC. Residues: CASSPRTGGNYGYTF. This chain links TRBV19 with TRBJ1-2; 11 bases are shared with TRBD1. The CDR3 has 15 residues. The germline gives CDR1 LNHDA, CDR2 SQIVND (reference sequence). The V gene end was trimmed by 6 bases and the J gene end by 2 bases; junction bases not matched to a gene: 5.

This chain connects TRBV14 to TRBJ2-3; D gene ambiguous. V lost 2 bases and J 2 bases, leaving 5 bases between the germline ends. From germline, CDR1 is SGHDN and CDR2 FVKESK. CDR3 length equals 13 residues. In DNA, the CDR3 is TGTGCCAGCAGCCAATGGGCCACAGATACGCAGTATTTT. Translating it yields CASSQWATDTQYF. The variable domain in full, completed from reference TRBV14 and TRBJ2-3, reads EAGVTQFPSHSVIEKGQTVTLRCDPISGHDNLYWYRRVMGKEIKFLLHFVKESKQDESGMPNNRFLAERTGGTYSTLKVQPAELEDSGVYFCASSQWATDTQYFGPGTRLTVL.